The 11 T cell receptor beta chains below come from one sample, sequenced in a study of shared clonotypes between healthy human individuals. TCRdb's table, derived via immunoSEQ multiplex PCR, lists solely in-frame clones and lacks some. The sample shows over 2 million clones, around 90% of them seen only once. Sequencing was done on a sample of naive CD4+ T cells from PBMCs. Regarding subset: CD45RA+ positively selected. Every receptor here comes from a man younger than 35 in good health. Some clones in this sample may be carry-over from other donors' samples.

This clone was counted a single time. Different DNA sequences within this sample yield the same CDR3. The rearrangement joins TRBV20-1 to TRBJ2-1; D not certain. The germline CDR1 and CDR2 sequences are DFQATT and SNEGSKA (reference sequence). V was shortened by 3 bases and J by 4 bases, with 4 bases between the two germline ends. This CDR3 spans 11 amino acids. CDR3 in DNA: TGCAGTGCTAGGCCATACAATGAGCAGTTCTTC. Translated, it gives CSARPYNEQFF.

Concerning this clone itself: At the DNA level, this CDR3 is encoded by other sequences in the same sample as well. The chain combines TRBV5-1 with TRBJ2-1, with 9 bases lining up with TRBD1. The germline CDR1 and CDR2 sequences are SGHRS and YFSETQ. After removal of 1 base from V and 4 bases from J, the junction contained 3 bases not matched to a gene. The CDR3 extends over 15 amino acids. The CDR3 loop is CASSLLGQGYNEQFF. For the CDR3, the DNA is TGCGCCAGCAGCTTGTTGGGACAGGGATACAATGAGCAGTTCTTC. The whole variable domain, remainder taken from reference TRBV5-1 and TRBJ2-1, is KAGVTQTPRYLIKTRGQQVTLSCSPISGHRSVSWYQQTPGQGLQFLFEYFSETQRNKGNFPGRFSGRQFSNSRSEMNVSTLELGDSALYLCASSLLGQGYNEQFFGPGTRLTVL.

The rearrangement joins TRBV18 to TRBJ2-6, with D tentatively TRBD1 (5 bases). CDR1 is KGHSH, CDR2 LQKENI, per germline. The CDR3 has 14 amino acids. Trimming stripped 6 bases from V and 2 bases from J, with 8 bases between. The CDR3 bases are TGTGCCAGCTCCGTGGGGCCTGGGGCCAACGTCCTGACTTTC. Translating it yields CASSVGPGANVLTF.

V usage is TRBV2 and J usage is TRBJ2-7; the D gene is possibly TRBD1 (6 bases). Trimming left V 11 bases short and J 4 bases short, with 15 bases between. The CDR3 has 12 amino acids. CDR1 and CDR2 (germline): SNHLY, FYNNEI. CDR3 amino acids: CALGQGRYEQYF. The CDR3 DNA reads TGTGCCCTCGGGCAGGGGCGATACGAGCAGTACTTC. Based on the CDR3 plus reference TRBV2 and TRBJ2-7, the full variable domain is EPEVTQTPSHQVTQMGQEVILRCVPISNHLYFYWYRQILGQKVEFLVSFYNNEISEKSEIFDDQFSVERPDGSNFTLKIRSTKLEDSAMYFCALGQGRYEQYFGPGTRLTVT.

The rearrangement joins TRBV10-3 to TRBJ2-7, with unresolved D. Germline V lookup: CDR1 ENHRY, CDR2 SYGVKD. Between the trimmed V and J ends, which lost 3 bases and 0 bases, there was a span of 6 bases. The CDR3 extends over 13 amino acids. This chain's CDR3 is CAISEQSSYEQYF. The CDR3 coding sequence is TGTGCCATCAGTGAACAGTCCTCCTACGAGCAGTACTTC.

This clone showed up just once. The genes are TRBV2 and TRBJ1-5; D is uncertain. The germline gives CDR1 SNHLY, CDR2 FYNNEI. V lost 2 bases to trimming and J lost 0 bases, with 8 bases between them. The CDR3 runs to 15 residues. The DNA of the CDR3 is TGTGCCAGCAGTGAAAGAAGAGATAGCAATCAGCCCCAGCATTTT. The encoded protein is CASSERRDSNQPQHF.

The rearrangement uses TRBV28 and TRBJ1-3, with D possibly matching TRBD1 (6 bases). Trimming pared 1 base from V and 4 bases from J, leaving 23 bases between. The germline V gene encodes CDR1 MDHEN and CDR2 SYDVKM. This CDR3 has 19 amino acids. DNA for the CDR3: TGTGCCAGCAGTTTATCGGGGGCGACGCTCCTCTCTCTGGGAAACACCATATATTTT. As protein: CASSLSGATLLSLGNTIYF.

This chain connects TRBV18 to TRBJ2-2, with D possibly TRBD2 on 6 matching bases. The germline V gene has CDR1 KGHSH and CDR2 LQKENI. V was pared by 5 bases and J by 5 bases, with 18 bases between. The CDR3 runs to 16 residues. CDR3 sequence: CASSTYGPGRTGELFF. The CDR3 DNA sequence: TGTGCCAGCTCAACTTACGGACCAGGGAGGACCGGGGAGCTGTTTTTT. The whole variable domain, filled in from reference TRBV18 and TRBJ2-2, reads NAGVMQNPRHLVRRRGQEARLRCSPMKGHSHVYWYRQLPEEGLKFMVYLQKENIIDESGMPKERFSAEFPKEGPSILRIQQVVRGDSAAYFCASSTYGPGRTGELFFGEGSRLTVL.

V and J are TRBV15 and TRBJ1-5; 9 positions match TRBD1. Germline V gene data show CDR1 as LNHNV and CDR2 as YYDKDF (reference sequence). The CDR3 spans 16 residues. With 3 bases clipped from V and 3 bases from J, the junction kept 6 bases outside the gene matches. This CDR3 reads CATSSMGQGTNQPQHF. The CDR3 coding sequence is TGTGCCACCAGCAGTATGGGACAGGGAACCAATCAGCCCCAGCATTTT.

A note on this clone: Other DNA sequences within the sample encode an identical CDR3. The chain recombines TRBV7-8 with TRBJ2-2; D uncertain. This CDR3 contains 14 residues. Germline V gives CDR1 SGHVS, CDR2 FQNEAQ. Between the trimmed V and J ends, which lost 1 base and 2 bases, there was a span of 5 bases. Here the CDR3 reads CASSLVRNTGELFF. The DNA of the CDR3 is TGTGCCAGCAGCTTAGTCAGAAACACCGGGGAGCTGTTTTTT.

The V call is TRBV5-1, the J call TRBJ2-2; possible D gene TRBD1, 5 bases. V dropped 3 bases and J dropped 0 bases, with 6 bases sitting between them. CDR1 and CDR2 (germline): SGHRS, YFSETQ. The CDR3 spans 14 residues. The CDR3 sequence: CASSWGANTGELFF. The CDR3 DNA is TGCGCCAGCAGCTGGGGCGCGAACACCGGGGAGCTGTTTTTT.